The T cell receptor beta chain under discussion was sequenced for a study of STAT3 mutations in large granular lymphocyte leukemia. At the level of the study: Canonical activating STAT3 mutations were detected in roughly half of the longitudinally sequenced T-LGLL patients.

A note on this clone: Its cognate antigen is unknown.

V shed 4 bases, J shed 3 bases, and the junction held 6 bases outside the gene matches. CDR1 SGHRS and CDR2 YFSETQ come from the germline V gene. The CDR3 length is 15 residues. The study's findings and limits: Treatment regimens differed across patients between samplings. Every T-LGLL patient had at least one immunodominant TCRbeta clonotype. After therapy, 6 of 18 patients switched clonotypes, all new clones STAT3 wild type. In some patients, a small highly pathogenic clone possibly went undetected.

Some clones are missing from TCRdb's copy, which holds only in-frame ones; the method was immunoSEQ multiplex PCR. This sample carries roughly 2,500 clones, more than 60% of them seen once, and the ten largest clones take around nine tenths. The sample taken for sequencing was peripheral blood mononuclear cells. This sequence joins TRBV5-1 and TRBJ2-3, with TRBD1 matching over 9 bases. This TCR was sampled from a man aged 55 to 70 with T-cell large granular lymphocyte leukemia. Some clones in this sample may be carry-over from other donors' samples. The CDR3 sequence is CASSPGQGRTDTQYF. DNA of the CDR3: TGCGCCAGCAGCCCGGGACAGGGAAGAACAGATACGCAGTATTTT.